The rows below give T cell receptor beta chains drawn from one sample of a study of CD8 T cells in ankylosing spondylitis. MiXCR, run by TCRdb on the 5' RACE reads, gives a single entry per CDR3 protein. The sample shows about 250,000 distinct CDR3 sequences, roughly a quarter of them seen only once. The sequencing sample was made of blood, either unsorted or a sorted T cell fraction (not recorded which). These TCRs come from a male donor with ankylosing spondylitis or in good health (not recorded which). The CDR3 runs from the conserved cysteine through the conserved F or W. The D gene is left open where the match is weak. Not every row has a clone size; where given, it reads once, few, many or a size class.

TRBJ2-5,-,14,TRBV7-8,-,TGTGCCAGCAGCGCCCCCCAGGGTCGAGAGACCCAGTACTTC,CASSAPQGRETQYF
TRBJ2-6,-,18,TRBV12-3/TRBV12-4,many,TGTGCCAGCAGCTCTACGAGGGCAGCCACTGGTGGGGCCAACGTCCTGACTTTC,CASSSTRAATGGANVLTF
TRBJ1-1,-,14,TRBV7-6,many,TGTGCCAGCAGCTTAGGGACACCGAACACTGAAGCTTTCTTT,CASSLGTPNTEAFF
TRBJ2-5,TRBD1,12,TRBV20-1,-,TGCAGTGCTAGCCGACAGGGGGAGACCCAGTACTTC,CSASRQGETQYF
TRBJ2-2,-,15,TRBV12-3/TRBV12-4,once,TGTGCCAGCAGCCCGGGGCAGCACAACACCGGGGAGCTGTTTTTT,CASSPGQHNTGELFF
TRBJ1-2,-,15,TRBV7-2,few,TGTGCCAGCAGCTTAGCAGGGCCGAATAACTATGGCTACACCTTC,CASSLAGPNNYGYTF
TRBJ2-2,-,12,TRBV20-1,few,TGCAGTGCCTTACGGTACACCGGGGAGCTGTTTTTT,CSALRYTGELFF
TRBJ2-1,TRBD1,13,TRBV2,-,TGTGCCAGCAGTGAGGACAGGGGGACTGAGCAGTTCTTC,CASSEDRGTEQFF
TRBJ1-6,-,15,TRBV5-1,few,TGCGCCAGCAGCTCAATAGGGGCCGGGGATTCACCCCTCCACTTT,CASSSIGAGDSPLHF
TRBJ1-2,-,14,TRBV15,-,TGTGCCACCAGCAGAGATAAGGTTATCGATGGCTACACCTTC,CATSRDKVIDGYTF
TRBJ1-1,-,15,TRBV20-1,many,TGCAGTGCTAGAGGGCCCAAGTATTTTGTCACTGAAGCTTTCTTT,CSARGPKYFVTEAFF
TRBJ2-5,TRBD2,14,TRBV2,-,TGTGCCAGTCGGACTAGCGGGGGGGTTGAGACCCAGTACTTC,CASRTSGGVETQYF
TRBJ2-1,TRBD2,16,TRBV20-1,-,TGCAGTGCTAGTCCCCTCGCGGGGGGCTCCTACAATGAGCAGTTCTTC,CSASPLAGGSYNEQFF
TRBJ2-7,-,13,TRBV20-1,few,TGCAGTGCTATTAACAGGGAAACCTACGAGCAGTACTTC,CSAINRETYEQYF
TRBJ2-5,-,15,TRBV20-1,-,TGCAGTGCCCGGTCTTGGGTTGCCCGTCAAGAGACCCAGTACTTC,CSARSWVARQETQYF
TRBJ1-1,TRBD1,16,TRBV7-9,few,TGTGCCAGCAGCTCCCCCCCAGGGGGGAGAGGAACTGAAGCTTTCTTT,CASSSPPGGRGTEAFF
TRBJ2-1,TRBD2,13,TRBV20-1,-,TGCAGTGCTAGATCTGTCAGGGAGGGTGAGCAGTTCTTC,CSARSVREGEQFF
TRBJ1-3,-,14,TRBV10-3,-,TGTGCCATCCTCGGACTCGACTCTGGAAACACCATATATTTT,CAILGLDSGNTIYF
TRBJ1-6,-,13,TRBV20-1,many,TGCAGTGCCCATGAAGACCGCCTTTCACCCCTCCACTTT,CSAHEDRLSPLHF
TRBJ1-2,TRBD1,13,TRBV6-6,many,TGTGCCAGCAGTCTTATCGGACAGGCTGGCTACACCTTC,CASSLIGQAGYTF
TRBJ1-1,-,12,TRBV6-6,-,TGTGCCAGCAGGTACATGAACACTGAAGCTTTCTTT,CASRYMNTEAFF
TRBJ1-2,TRBD1,17,TRBV3-1,many,TGTGCCAGCAGCCAAGATGGTATGGGACAGGGTCACTATGGCTACACCTTC,CASSQDGMGQGHYGYTF
TRBJ2-5,TRBD1,13,TRBV29-1,few,TGCAGCGTTACCCGGGACAGGGGAGAGACCCAGTACTTC,CSVTRDRGETQYF
TRBJ1-6,-,14,TRBV6-1,many,TGTGCCAGCAGGCGGGACACAGTAAATTCACCCCTCCACTTT,CASRRDTVNSPLHF
TRBJ2-1,-,13,TRBV5-1,many,TGCGCCAGCAGCGCCGACAGCTACAATGAGCAGTTCTTC,CASSADSYNEQFF
TRBJ1-1,-,12,TRBV12-3/TRBV12-4,few,TGTGCCAGCAGGCGAAGGGGGGTTGAAGCTTTCTTT,CASRRRGVEAFF
TRBJ2-3,TRBD2,17,TRBV3-1,-,TGTGCCAGCAGCCAAGATCTCACTAGCGGGGAAGGGGATACGCAGTATTTT,CASSQDLTSGEGDTQYF
TRBJ2-7,-,14,TRBV12-5,few,TGTGCTAGTGGTTTGGTACCCTGGGACTACGAGCAGTACTTC,CASGLVPWDYEQYF
TRBJ2-3,TRBD1,14,TRBV2,-,TGTGCCAGCAGTGACGACAGGGTCACAGATACGCAGTATTTT,CASSDDRVTDTQYF
TRBJ2-6,-,13,TRBV29-1,many,TGCAGCGTTCGTCAGGCTGGGGCCAACGTCCTGACTTTC,CSVRQAGANVLTF
TRBJ1-5,-,15,TRBV6-1,-,TGTGCCAGCAGTCCAGTGCGGGGGGTTGGTCAGCCCCAGCATTTT,CASSPVRGVGQPQHF
TRBJ2-1,TRBD2,15,TRBV28,many,TGTGCCAGCAGTTTTCGATACCCCGCGGGGGATGAGCAGTTCTTC,CASSFRYPAGDEQFF
TRBJ2-7,-,12,TRBV20-1,few,TGCAGTGCCAGCGTAGGCTCCTACGAGCAGTACTTC,CSASVGSYEQYF
TRBJ2-3,TRBD1,13,TRBV24-1,few,TGTGCCACTTCGGACAGGGTAACAGATACGCAGTATTTT,CATSDRVTDTQYF
TRBJ2-3,-,18,TRBV29-1,-,TGCAGCGTTGAAGGGTCTGTTGATCGCATCCTACCAACAGATACGCAGTATTTT,CSVEGSVDRILPTDTQYF